The 16 T cell receptor beta chains reported below all come from one sample, sequenced in a study of blood T cell repertoires in COVID-19. Libraries were prepared by immunoSEQ multiplex PCR; TCRdb keeps only in-frame clonotypes and omits some of them. The data hold under 250,000 clones, with 80% observed a single time. The sequenced sample was peripheral blood. Every receptor here comes from a human donor in a cohort sampled during active COVID-19.

This clone turned up a few times. This chain links TRBV10-3 with TRBJ2-7, with D maybe TRBD1 (5 bases). Germline assignment: CDR1 ENHRY and CDR2 SYGVKD. Deletions cut 2 bases from V and 5 bases from J, with 10 bases between. The CDR3 consists of 13 residues. The CDR3 nucleotides read TGTGCCATCAGTGAGGGAGCCAGGGACGAGCAGTACTTC. It specifies CAISEGARDEQYF.

The gene calls are TRBV6-5 and TRBJ2-3, with 9 bases matching TRBD2. Germline lookup yields CDR1 MNHEY and CDR2 SVGAGI. The CDR3 is 16 amino acids. V shed 4 bases, J shed 1 base, and the junction held 6 bases outside the gene matches. The CDR3: CASSFLKRGGTDTQYF. CDR3 coding DNA: TGTGCCAGCAGTTTCCTCAAGCGGGGGGGCACAGATACGCAGTATTTT.

The CDR3 DNA follows: TGTGCCAGTAGTATGACTCTAGCGGGGGGGCAGTATTTT. It codes for CASSMTLAGGQYF. This chain joins TRBV19 and TRBJ2-3; TRBD2 matches 11 bases. The V gene end was trimmed by 3 bases and the J gene end by 11 bases; junction bases not matched to a gene: 4. The length of the CDR3 is 13 residues. Germline lookup yields CDR1 LNHDA and CDR2 SQIVND (reference sequence).

The chain employs TRBV6-5 and TRBJ1-3; no clear D. Trimming pared 6 bases from V and 8 bases from J, leaving 8 bases between. Per the germline V gene, CDR1 is MNHEY and CDR2 is SVGAGI. CDR3 length: 11 residues. The CDR3 DNA is TGTGCCAGCAGGGCGAGGGACACCATATATTTT. It yields the protein CASRARDTIYF.

This clone counts as medium-sized. CDR3 region: CASSLGPGKPQHF. The CDR3 coding sequence is TGTGCCAGCAGCTTAGGTCCGGGAAAGCCCCAGCATTTT. The chain employs TRBV7-8 and TRBJ1-5; the D is unclear. Trimming removed 1 base at V and 8 bases at J, with 9 bases between. This CDR3 is 13 amino acids long. From germline, CDR1 is SGHVS and CDR2 FQNEAQ.

The J gene is TRBJ1-4, the V gene TRBV7-9, with 8 bases matching TRBD1. Germline CDR1 and CDR2: SEHNR and FQNEAQ (reference sequence). The CDR3 consists of 16 residues. V shed 3 bases and J 1 base; nucleotides not matched to a gene: 4. The CDR3 loop reads CASSLAGTGTNEKLFF. In DNA, the CDR3 is TGTGCCAGCAGCTTGGCCGGGACAGGAACTAATGAAAAACTGTTTTTT. The entire variable domain, with the rest obtained from reference TRBV7-9 and TRBJ1-4, is as follows: DTGVSQNPRHKITKRGQNVTFRCDPISEHNRLYWYRQTLGQGPEFLTYFQNEAQLEKSRLLSDRFSAERPKGSFSTLEIQRTEQGDSAMYLCASSLAGTGTNEKLFFGSGTQLSVL.

This clone came up once. This rearrangement joins TRBV15 to TRBJ2-5; a possible D gene is TRBD2 (6 bases). Trimming stripped 0 bases from V and 7 bases from J, with 15 bases between. From germline, CDR1 is LNHNV and CDR2 YYDKDF (reference sequence). The CDR3 has 15 residues. CDR3 sequence reads: CATSRDTGGVGTQYF. The CDR3 coding sequence is TGTGCCACCAGCAGAGATACCGGGGGAGTGGGGACCCAGTACTTC.

The chain has TRBV19 and TRBJ2-5; D possibly corresponds to TRBD1 (5 bases). Germline V gene lookup returns CDR1 LNHDA and CDR2 SQIVND (reference sequence). Trimming shortened V by 4 bases and J by 1 base, and 13 bases separated the two germline ends. The CDR3 runs 15 residues. CDR3 residues: CASSKVAGLQETQYF. CDR3 DNA: TGTGCCAGTAGTAAGGTGGCAGGGCTCCAAGAGACCCAGTACTTC.

The chain joins TRBV28 to TRBJ1-5; D remains unclear. Trimming took 2 bases from V and 3 from J, leaving 11 bases between them. The CDR3 covers 15 residues. Germline assignment: CDR1 MDHEN and CDR2 SYDVKM. The CDR3 is CASSLAGSFNQPQHF. CDR3 DNA: TGTGCCAGCAGTTTAGCGGGCAGCTTCAATCAGCCCCAGCATTTT.

The genes are TRBV7-2 and TRBJ2-7; D uncertain. The CDR3 spans 17 residues. V was pared by 2 bases and J by 0 bases, with 17 bases between. The germline V gene has CDR1 SGHTA and CDR2 FQGNSA. In nucleotides, the CDR3 is TGTGCCAGCAGCTTAAGGCGCCTGGGCTTCAGCTCCTACGAGCAGTACTTC. Its translation: CASSLRRLGFSSYEQYF.

The J gene is TRBJ2-7, the V gene TRBV5-4; perhaps TRBD2 as D (6 bases). V was clipped by 1 base and J by 3 bases, with 8 bases between them. CDR1 and CDR2 (germline): SGHNT, YYREEE (reference sequence). This CDR3 region has 13 residues. CDR3 protein: CASSLRTNYEQYF. The CDR3 bases are TGTGCCAGCAGCTTGAGGACTAACTACGAGCAGTACTTC.

This chain joins TRBV12-3 or TRBV12-4 and TRBJ1-1, with D unresolved. This CDR3 is built from 12 residues. Trimming took off 3 bases at V and 6 bases at J, with 8 bases between the two ends. Written as DNA, the CDR3 is TGTGCCAGCAGTTTCGGACTGGCTGAAGCTTTCTTT. It encodes CASSFGLAEAFF.

V is TRBV2 and J is TRBJ1-4; D is unresolved. V dropped 6 bases and J dropped 16 bases, with 21 bases sitting between them. Germline lookup yields CDR1 SNHLY and CDR2 FYNNEI. The CDR3 consists of 13 residues. The CDR3 DNA reads TGTGCCAGCAGGGACTCGACCGCATCAGGAAAGTTTTTT. Translated, it gives CASRDSTASGKFF.

The rearrangement uses TRBV9 and TRBJ1-1; the D is unclear. The ends were cut back, 5 bases at V and 7 bases at J, with 9 bases in the middle. This CDR3 spans 11 amino acids. The germline gives CDR1 SGDLS, CDR2 YYNGEE. CDR3 amino acids: CASSPQREAFF. The CDR3, as DNA: TGTGCCAGCAGTCCTCAGCGTGAAGCTTTCTTT.

The J gene is TRBJ2-7, the V gene TRBV7-6; 7 bases match TRBD1. The ends lost 6 bases at V and 0 bases at J; junction bases unmatched: 5. The CDR3 has 14 residues. In germline, CDR1 is SGHVS, CDR2 FNYEAQ. CDR3 in DNA: TGTGCCAGCAGTCGTTACAGGGGCTCCTACGAGCAGTACTTC. Protein sequence: CASSRYRGSYEQYF.

This chain joins TRBV29-1 and TRBJ2-1, with 9 positions matching TRBD2. CDR3 size: 22 residues. Germline V gene lookup returns CDR1 SQVTM and CDR2 ANQGSEA. The CDR3 region has the DNA TGCAGTGCCCAAGTTGGTCCCCCTACCGGGCTAGCGGGATTCGTGGCCTACAATGAGCAGTTCTTC. Translating it yields CSAQVGPPTGLAGFVAYNEQFF.